The clone carrying this T cell receptor beta chain turned up a few times. Antigen specificity is unknown. The sorted Tregs were CD4+CD25+CD127-/low cells. Constant-region reverse primers amplified full-length variable regions, followed by semi-nested Nested Universal Primer A PCR. TCRdb fed the 5' RACE reads into MiXCR, producing one record per CDR3 protein. The repertoire holds approximately 50,000 distinct CDR3 sequences, with about 20% as singletons. The CDR3 extends over 15 amino acids. Germline assignment: CDR1 SGHNT and CDR2 YYREEE (reference sequence). V lost 4 bases, J lost 3 bases, and 13 bases lay in between. Study-level results: The TCR gene usage of tumor memory CD4+ T cells clustered together with blood and lymph node memory CD4+ cells and with lymph node naive CD4+ cells. Tumor Treg TCRs overlapped most with tumor naive CD4+ cells.

The sequence came from a female donor with breast cancer. The V gene is TRBV5-4, the J gene TRBJ1-4; TRBD1 might be the D (6 bases). What was sequenced was tumor-infiltrating Tregs sorted from the breast tumor. The CDR3 DNA is TGTGCCAGCAGCCCCACGGGGGGCCCTAATGAAAAACTGTTTTTT. This gives the protein CASSPTGGPNEKLFF.